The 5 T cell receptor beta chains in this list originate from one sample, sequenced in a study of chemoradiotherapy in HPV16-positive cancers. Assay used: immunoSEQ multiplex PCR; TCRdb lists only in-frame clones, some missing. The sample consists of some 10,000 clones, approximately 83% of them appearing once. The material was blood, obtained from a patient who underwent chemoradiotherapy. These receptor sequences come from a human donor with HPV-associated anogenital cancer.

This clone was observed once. The CDR3, as DNA: TGTGCCAGCAGCTTGGAAGAGCAGTACTTC. The encoded protein is CASSLEEQYF. This chain joins TRBV11-2 and TRBJ2-7; the D is unclear. The CDR3 extends over 10 amino acids. Germline V gives CDR1 SGHAT, CDR2 FQNNGV. Trimming left V 3 bases short and J 7 bases short, with 4 bases between.

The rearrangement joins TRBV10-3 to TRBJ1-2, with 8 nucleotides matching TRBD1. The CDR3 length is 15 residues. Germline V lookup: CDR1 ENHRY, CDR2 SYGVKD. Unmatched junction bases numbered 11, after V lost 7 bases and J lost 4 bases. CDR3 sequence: CAIKGLGQGIYGYTF. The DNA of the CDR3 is TGTGCCATCAAGGGACTAGGACAGGGCATCTATGGCTACACCTTC.

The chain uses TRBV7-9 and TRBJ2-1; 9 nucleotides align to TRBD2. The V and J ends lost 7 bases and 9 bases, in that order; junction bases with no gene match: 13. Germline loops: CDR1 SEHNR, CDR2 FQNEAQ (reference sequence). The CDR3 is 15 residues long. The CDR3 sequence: CASKNRRGGPGEQFF. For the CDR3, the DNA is TGTGCCAGCAAGAACCGGCGGGGGGGCCCTGGTGAGCAGTTCTTC.

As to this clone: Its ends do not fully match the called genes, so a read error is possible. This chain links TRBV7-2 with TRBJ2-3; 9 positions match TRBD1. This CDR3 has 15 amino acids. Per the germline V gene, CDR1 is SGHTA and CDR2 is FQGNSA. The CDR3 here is CASSLNGGQGPPQHF. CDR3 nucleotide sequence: TGTGCCAGCAGCTTAAACGGAGGACAGGGGCCCCCGCAACATTTT.

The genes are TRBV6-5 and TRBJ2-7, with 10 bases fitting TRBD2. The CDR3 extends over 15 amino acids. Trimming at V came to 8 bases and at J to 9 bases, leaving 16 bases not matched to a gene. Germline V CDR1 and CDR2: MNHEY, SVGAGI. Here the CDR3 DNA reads TGTGCCAGCGCCTTAGCGGGGGGCCCTTACGAAGGGCAGTACTTC. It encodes CASALAGGPYEGQYF.